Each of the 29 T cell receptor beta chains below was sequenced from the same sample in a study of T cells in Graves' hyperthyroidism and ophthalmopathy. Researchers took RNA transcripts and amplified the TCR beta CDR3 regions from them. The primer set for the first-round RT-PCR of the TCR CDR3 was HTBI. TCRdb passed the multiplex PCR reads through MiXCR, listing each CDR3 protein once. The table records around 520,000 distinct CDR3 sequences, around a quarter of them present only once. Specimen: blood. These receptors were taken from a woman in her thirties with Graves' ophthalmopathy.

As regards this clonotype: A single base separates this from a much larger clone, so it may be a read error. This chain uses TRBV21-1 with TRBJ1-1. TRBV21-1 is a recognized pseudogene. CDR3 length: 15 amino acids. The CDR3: CASELRRTGITEAFF. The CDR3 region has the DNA TGTGCCAGCGAATTAAGACGGACCGGGATCACTGAAGCTTTCTTT.

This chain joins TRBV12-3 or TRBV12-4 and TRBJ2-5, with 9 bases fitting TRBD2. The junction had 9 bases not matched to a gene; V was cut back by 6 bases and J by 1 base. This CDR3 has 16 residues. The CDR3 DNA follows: TGTGCCAGCAGCCCCCCCGCTAGCGGGGTCCAAGAGACCCAGTACTTC. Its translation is CASSPPASGVQETQYF.

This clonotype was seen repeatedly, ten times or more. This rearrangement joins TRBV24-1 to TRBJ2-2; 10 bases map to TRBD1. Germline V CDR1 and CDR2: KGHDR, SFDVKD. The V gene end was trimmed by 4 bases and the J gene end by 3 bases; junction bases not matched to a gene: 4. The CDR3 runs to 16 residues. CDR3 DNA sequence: TGTGCCACCAGTGACCCGACAGGGGGCTACACCGGGGAGCTGTTTTTT. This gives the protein CATSDPTGGYTGELFF.

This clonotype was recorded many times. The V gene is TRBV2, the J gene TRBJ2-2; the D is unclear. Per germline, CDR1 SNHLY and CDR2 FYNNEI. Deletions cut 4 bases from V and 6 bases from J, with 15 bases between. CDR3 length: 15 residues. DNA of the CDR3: TGTGCCAGCAGTGTTTCTGCAACACCGGCCGGGGAGCTGTTTTTT. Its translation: CASSVSATPAGELFF.

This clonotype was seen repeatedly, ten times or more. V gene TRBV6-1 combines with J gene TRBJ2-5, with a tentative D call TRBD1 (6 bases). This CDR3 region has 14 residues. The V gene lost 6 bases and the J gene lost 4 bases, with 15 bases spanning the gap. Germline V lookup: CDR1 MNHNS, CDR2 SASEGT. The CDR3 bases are TGTGCCAGCAGGCCCGCTACAGGGTTAGAGACCCAGTACTTC. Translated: CASRPATGLETQYF.

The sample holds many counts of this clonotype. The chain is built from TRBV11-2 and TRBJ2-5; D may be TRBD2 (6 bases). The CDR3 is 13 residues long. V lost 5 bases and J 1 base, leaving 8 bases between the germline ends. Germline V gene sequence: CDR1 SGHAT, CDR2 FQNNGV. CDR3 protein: CASSLASQETQYF. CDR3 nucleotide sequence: TGTGCCAGCAGCCTAGCGTCCCAAGAGACCCAGTACTTC.

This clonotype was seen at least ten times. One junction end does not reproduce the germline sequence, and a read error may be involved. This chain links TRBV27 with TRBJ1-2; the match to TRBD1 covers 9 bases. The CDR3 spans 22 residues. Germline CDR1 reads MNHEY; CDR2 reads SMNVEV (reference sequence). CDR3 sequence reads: CASSLFSRFYSRQGDVNDGYTF. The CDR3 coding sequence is TGTGCCAGCAGTTTATTTTCCCGGTTCTATAGTAGACAGGGGGACGTTAACGATGGCTACACCTTC.

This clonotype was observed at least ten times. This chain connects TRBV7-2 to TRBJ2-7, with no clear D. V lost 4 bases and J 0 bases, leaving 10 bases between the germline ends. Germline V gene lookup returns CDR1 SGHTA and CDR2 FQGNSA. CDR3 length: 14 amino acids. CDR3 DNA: TGTGCCAGCAGCTCGTGGGCAGTCTCCTACGAGCAGTACTTC. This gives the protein CASSSWAVSYEQYF.

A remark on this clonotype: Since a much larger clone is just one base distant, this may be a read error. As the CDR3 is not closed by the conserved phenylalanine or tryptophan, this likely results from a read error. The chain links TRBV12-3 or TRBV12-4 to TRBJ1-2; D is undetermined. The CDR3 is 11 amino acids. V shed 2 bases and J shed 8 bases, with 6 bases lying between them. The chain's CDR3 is CASSLTRGYTV. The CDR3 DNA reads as TGTGCCAGCAGTTTAACCCGGGGCTACACCGTC.

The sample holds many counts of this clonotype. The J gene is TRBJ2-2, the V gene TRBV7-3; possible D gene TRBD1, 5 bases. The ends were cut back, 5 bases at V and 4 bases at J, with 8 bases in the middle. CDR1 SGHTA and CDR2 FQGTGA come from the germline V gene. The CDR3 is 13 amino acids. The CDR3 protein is CASSTQGTGELFF. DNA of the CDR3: TGTGCCAGCAGCACCCAGGGCACCGGGGAGCTGTTTTTT.

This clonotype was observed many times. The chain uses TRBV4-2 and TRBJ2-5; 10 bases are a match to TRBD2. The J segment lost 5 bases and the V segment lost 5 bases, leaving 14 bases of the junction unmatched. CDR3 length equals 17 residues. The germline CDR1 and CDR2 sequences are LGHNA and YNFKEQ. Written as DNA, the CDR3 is TGTGCCAGCAGCTCCCGGACTAGCGGCGGGGTCGGGGAGACCCAGTACTTC. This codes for CASSSRTSGGVGETQYF.

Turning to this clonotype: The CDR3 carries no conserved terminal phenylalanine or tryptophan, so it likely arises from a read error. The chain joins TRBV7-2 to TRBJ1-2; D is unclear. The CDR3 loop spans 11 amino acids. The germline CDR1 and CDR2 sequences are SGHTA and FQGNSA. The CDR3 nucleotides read TGTGCTAGCAGCGTCAACTATGGCTACACCTAC. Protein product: CASSVNYGYTY.

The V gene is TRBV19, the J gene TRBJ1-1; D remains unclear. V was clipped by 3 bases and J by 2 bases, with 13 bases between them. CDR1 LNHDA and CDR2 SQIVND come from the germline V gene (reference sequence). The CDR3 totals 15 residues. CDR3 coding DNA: TGTGCCAGTAGTATCGCAGCCTTACCTAACACTGAAGCTTTCTTT. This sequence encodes CASSIAALPNTEAFF.

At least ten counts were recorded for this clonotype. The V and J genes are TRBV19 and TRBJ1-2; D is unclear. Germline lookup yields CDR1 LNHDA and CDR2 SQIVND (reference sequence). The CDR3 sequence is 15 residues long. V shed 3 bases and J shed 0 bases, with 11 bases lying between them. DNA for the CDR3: TGTGCCAGTAGTATTAGAGGCAGTTCTAACTATGGCTACACCTTC. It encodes CASSIRGSSNYGYTF.

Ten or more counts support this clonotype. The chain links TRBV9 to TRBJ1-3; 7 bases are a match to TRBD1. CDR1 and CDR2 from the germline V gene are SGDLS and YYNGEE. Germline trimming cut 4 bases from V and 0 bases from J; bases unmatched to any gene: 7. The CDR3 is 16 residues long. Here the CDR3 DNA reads TGTGCCAGCAGCTTCCCGACAGGGCACTCTGGAAACACCATATATTTT. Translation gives CASSFPTGHSGNTIYF.

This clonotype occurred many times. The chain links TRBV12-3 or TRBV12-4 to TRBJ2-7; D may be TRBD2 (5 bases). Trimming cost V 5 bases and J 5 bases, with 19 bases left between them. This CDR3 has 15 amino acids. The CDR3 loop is CASSPTGFTGHEQYF. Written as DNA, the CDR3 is TGTGCCAGCAGTCCAACGGGATTTACTGGCCACGAGCAGTACTTC.

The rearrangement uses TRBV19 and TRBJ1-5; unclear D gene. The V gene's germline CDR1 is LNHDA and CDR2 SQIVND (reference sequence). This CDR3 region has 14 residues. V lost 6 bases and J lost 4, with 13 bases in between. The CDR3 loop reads CASRLNSDNQPQHF. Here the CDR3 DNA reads TGTGCCAGTAGGCTCAACAGTGATAATCAGCCCCAGCATTTT.

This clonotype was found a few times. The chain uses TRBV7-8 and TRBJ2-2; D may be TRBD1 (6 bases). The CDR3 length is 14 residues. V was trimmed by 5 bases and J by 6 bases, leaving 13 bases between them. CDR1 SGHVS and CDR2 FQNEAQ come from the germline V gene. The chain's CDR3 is CASSPRDTPGELFF. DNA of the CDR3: TGTGCCAGCAGCCCACGGGACACTCCCGGGGAGCTGTTTTTT. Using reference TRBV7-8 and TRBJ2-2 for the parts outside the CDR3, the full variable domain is GAGVSQSPRYKVAKRGQDVALRCDPISGHVSLFWYQQALGQGPEFLTYFQNEAQLDKSGLPSDRFFAERPEGSVSTLKIQRTQQEDSAVYLCASSPRDTPGELFFGEGSRLTVL.

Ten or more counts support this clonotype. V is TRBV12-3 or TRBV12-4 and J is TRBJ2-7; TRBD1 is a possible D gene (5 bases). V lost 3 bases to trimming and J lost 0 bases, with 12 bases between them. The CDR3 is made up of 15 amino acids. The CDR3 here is CASSLGLLSSYEQYF. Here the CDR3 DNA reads TGTGCCAGCAGTTTGGGGCTCCTTAGCTCCTACGAGCAGTACTTC.

For the CDR3, the DNA is TGTGCCAGCAGCTTAGGTTCAGGCTCCTACAATCAGCCCCAGCATTTT. Translation: CASSLGSGSYNQPQHF. The chain joins TRBV7-6 to TRBJ1-5; D is unclear. The CDR3 sequence is 16 residues long. Germline CDR1 and CDR2: SGHVS and FNYEAQ. V was trimmed by 1 base and J by 3 bases, leaving 13 bases between them.

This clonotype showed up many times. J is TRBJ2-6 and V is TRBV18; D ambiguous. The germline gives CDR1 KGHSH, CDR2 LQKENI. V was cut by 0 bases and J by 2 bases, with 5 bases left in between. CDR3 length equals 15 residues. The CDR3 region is CASSPPGTGANVLTF. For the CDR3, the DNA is TGTGCCAGCTCACCACCAGGGACTGGGGCCAACGTCCTGACTTTC.

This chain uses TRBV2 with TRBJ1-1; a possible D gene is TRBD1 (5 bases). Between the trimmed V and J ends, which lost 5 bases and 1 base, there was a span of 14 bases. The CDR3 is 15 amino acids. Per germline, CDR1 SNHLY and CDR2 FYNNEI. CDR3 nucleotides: TGTGCCAGCAGTTGGGAGGGGACGGGGAACACTGAAGCTTTCTTT. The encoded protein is CASSWEGTGNTEAFF.

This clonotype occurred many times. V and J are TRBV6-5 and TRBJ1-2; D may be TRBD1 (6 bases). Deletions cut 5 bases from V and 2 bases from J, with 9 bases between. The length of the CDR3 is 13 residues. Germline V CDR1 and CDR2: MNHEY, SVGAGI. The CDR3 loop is CASSTRGNYGYTF. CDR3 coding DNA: TGTGCCAGCAGTACCAGGGGAAACTATGGCTACACCTTC.

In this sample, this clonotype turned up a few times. CDR3 amino acids: CASSLNVDGTQYF. The CDR3 DNA reads as TGTGCCAGCAGCTTAAATGTTGACGGGACCCAGTACTTC. This chain uses TRBV7-3 with TRBJ2-5, with unresolved D. The CDR3 extends over 13 amino acids. The germline V gene encodes CDR1 SGHTA and CDR2 FQGTGA. The ends were cut back, 1 base at V and 7 bases at J, with 10 bases in the middle.

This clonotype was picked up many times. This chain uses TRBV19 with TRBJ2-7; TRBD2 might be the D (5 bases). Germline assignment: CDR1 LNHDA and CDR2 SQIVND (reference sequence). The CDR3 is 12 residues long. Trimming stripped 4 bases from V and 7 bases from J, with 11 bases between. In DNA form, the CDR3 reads TGTGCCAGTAGTACCCGGACTGAGGAGCAGTACTTC. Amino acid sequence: CASSTRTEEQYF.

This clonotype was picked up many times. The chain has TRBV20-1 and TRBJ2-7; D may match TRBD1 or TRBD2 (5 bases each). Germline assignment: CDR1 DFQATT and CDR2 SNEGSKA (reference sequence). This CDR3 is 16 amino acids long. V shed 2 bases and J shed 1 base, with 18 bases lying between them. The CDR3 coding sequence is TGCAGTGCTAGACTATCCCGGGACCTCTGGTCCTACGAGCAGTACTTC. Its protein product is CSARLSRDLWSYEQYF.

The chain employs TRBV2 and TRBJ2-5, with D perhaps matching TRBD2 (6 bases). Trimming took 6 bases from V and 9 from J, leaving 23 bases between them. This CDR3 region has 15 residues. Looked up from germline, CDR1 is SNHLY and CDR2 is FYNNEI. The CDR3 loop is CASSDVSGSARAQYF. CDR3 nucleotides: TGTGCCAGCAGCGACGTTAGCGGTAGCGCGAGGGCCCAGTACTTC.

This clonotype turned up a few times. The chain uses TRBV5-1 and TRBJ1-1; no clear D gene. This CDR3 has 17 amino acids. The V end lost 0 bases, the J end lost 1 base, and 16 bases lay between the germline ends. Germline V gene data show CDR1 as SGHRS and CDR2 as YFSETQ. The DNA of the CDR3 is TGCGCCAGCAGCTTGGACACCTCCTCCCGACCGAACACTGAAGCTTTCTTT. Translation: CASSLDTSSRPNTEAFF.

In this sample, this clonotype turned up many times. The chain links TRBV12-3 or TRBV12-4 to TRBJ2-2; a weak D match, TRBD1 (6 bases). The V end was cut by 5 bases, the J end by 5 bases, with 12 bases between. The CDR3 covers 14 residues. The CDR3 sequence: CASSTGSRTGELFF. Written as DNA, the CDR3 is TGTGCCAGCAGTACAGGGTCCCGGACCGGGGAGCTGTTTTTT.